These T cell receptor beta chains were read from a single sample in a study of T-cell memory formation after mild COVID-19. TCRdb ran MiXCR on the 5' RACE reads and lists one entry per CDR3 protein. The table lists about 200,000 distinct CDR3 sequences, 9.5% of them singletons, with 3.5% in the top ten. The specimen was PBMCs or a T cell subset sorted from them (not recorded which). The receptors shown here come from a man aged 18 to 35 who had mild COVID-19 (a few samples of this study predate the infection). Cell type and time point are not known. Both conserved end residues are part of each CDR3. D genes are given only for firm matches. Some rows have no size entry. The others give once, few or many, or a class for an expanded clone.

d_call	v_call	clone_size	j_call	cdr3_nt	cdr3_aa
TRBD2	TRBV12-3/TRBV12-4	few	TRBJ2-3	TGTGCCAGCAGTCCGGGACTAGTATGGACAGATACGCAGTATTTT	CASSPGLVWTDTQYF
-	TRBV7-2	-	TRBJ2-1	TGTGCCAGCAGCTCGTACCTTAGCGGCTCGGGGGGCCACGGTGAGCAGTTCTTC	CASSSYLSGSGGHGEQFF
-	TRBV5-6	few	TRBJ2-3	TGTGCCAGCAGCTTGGTTATAGGGCGGCGGGGGCTGGGCACAGATACGCAGTATTTT	CASSLVIGRRGLGTDTQYF
-	TRBV7-9	many	TRBJ2-7	TGTGCCAGCAGCTTACCTCCCCCGTTGTTAGAGCAGTACTTC	CASSLPPPLLEQYF
-	TRBV3-1	few	TRBJ2-5	TGTGCCAGCAGCCAAGGGGACGGGAAAGAGACCCAGTACTTC	CASSQGDGKETQYF
TRBD2	TRBV7-2	few	TRBJ2-3	TGTGCCAGCAGCTCTGTCGCCTCGGGGGGGCTCGCAGATACGCAGTATTTT	CASSSVASGGLADTQYF
TRBD1	TRBV5-1	-	TRBJ1-2	TGCGCCAGCAGCATCGACAGGGGGCGCGGCTATGGCTACACCTTC	CASSIDRGRGYGYTF
-	TRBV5-1	few	TRBJ1-5	TGCGCCAGCAGCCCCGATCAGGGAAGGCAGCCCCAGCATTTT	CASSPDQGRQPQHF
-	TRBV2	-	TRBJ1-2	TGTGCCAGCACCTTGGTCGCGGGAACCGGTGGCTACACCTTC	CASTLVAGTGGYTF
-	TRBV24-1	-	TRBJ2-1	TGTGCCACCAGTGACCCCTACAATGAGCAGTTCTTC	CATSDPYNEQFF
-	TRBV29-1	few	TRBJ1-4	TGCAGCGTTGTCCTGGGACTGAATAATGAAAAACTGTTTTTT	CSVVLGLNNEKLFF
TRBD1	TRBV6-6	many	TRBJ1-1	TGTGCCAGCAGTGCGGGACAGATGAACACTGAAGCTTTCTTT	CASSAGQMNTEAFF
-	TRBV5-1	many	TRBJ2-5	TGCGCCAGCAGCTTGGGGGTTAGGGATTTCCAAGAGACCCAGTACTTC	CASSLGVRDFQETQYF
-	TRBV7-2	many	TRBJ1-1	TGTGCCAGCAGCGCGAGTGGGGGGGACACTGAAGCTTTCTTT	CASSASGGDTEAFF
-	TRBV9	few	TRBJ1-1	TGTGCCAGCAGCGTCCAGGGGAACTCTGGTTCCACTGAAGCTTTCTTT	CASSVQGNSGSTEAFF
TRBD1	TRBV28	many	TRBJ2-1	TGTGCCAGCATAAACCCCCCGGACAGGGGGAAGAATGAGCAGTTCTTC	CASINPPDRGKNEQFF
-	TRBV7-2	many	TRBJ2-3	TGTGCCAGCAGTAGAGAGGGGGTGAGTGCTGCGGATACGCAGTATTTT	CASSREGVSAADTQYF
-	TRBV4-2	few	TRBJ2-6	TGTGCCAGCAGCCAAGAATCCTTGCGGTCTGGGGCCAACGTCCTGACTTTC	CASSQESLRSGANVLTF
-	TRBV14	many	TRBJ2-7	TGTGCCAGCAGCCAGGGCAAGACTGTGTACTTC	CASSQGKTVYF
-	TRBV15	once	TRBJ2-5	TGTGCCACACGGGACTTAGAAGAAACCCAGTACTTC	CATRDLEETQYF
TRBD1	TRBV7-2	few	TRBJ1-2	TGTGCCAGCAGCTTAGGGCGGACAGGGGGCTACACCTTC	CASSLGRTGGYTF
TRBD2	TRBV7-2	few	TRBJ2-1	TGTGCCAGCAGCCCAAAAGTCCGGGGGGAGAATCCCAATGAGCAGTTCTTC	CASSPKVRGENPNEQFF
-	TRBV15	few	TRBJ2-3	TGTGCCACCAGCATCGGAAATCCAGATACGCAGTATTTT	CATSIGNPDTQYF
-	TRBV18	-	TRBJ1-1	TGTGCCAGCTCACCCTCCTGGGGGGGGAACACTGAAGCTTTCTTT	CASSPSWGGNTEAFF
TRBD1	TRBV12-3/TRBV12-4	-	TRBJ1-1	TGTGCCAGCAGAGCCGGGACAGGGGGAGGATTCACTGAAGCTTTCTTT	CASRAGTGGGFTEAFF
-	TRBV20-1	few	TRBJ2-1	TGCAGTGGGCTGATGTCGGAGGGACACTCCTACAATGAGCAGTTCTTC	CSGLMSEGHSYNEQFF
-	TRBV30	-	TRBJ2-5	TGTGCCTGGACGGGCGGGGACCAAGAGACCCAGTACTTC	CAWTGGDQETQYF
-	TRBV19	-	TRBJ1-1	TGTGCCAGTAGTATAGGGCGAGGGACTGAAGCTTTCTTT	CASSIGRGTEAFF
TRBD1	TRBV4-1	-	TRBJ1-6	TGCGCCAGCAGCCCGGGACAGGGTCGCGTATATAATTCACCCCTCCACTTT	CASSPGQGRVYNSPLHF
-	TRBV5-1	few	TRBJ1-1	TGCGCCAGCAGCTTGCAGGTTTCGAACACTGAAGCTTTCTTT	CASSLQVSNTEAFF
-	TRBV7-2	few	TRBJ2-2	TGTGCCAGCAGCCCCGGGGTGAACACCGGGGAGCTGTTTTTT	CASSPGVNTGELFF
TRBD1	TRBV5-1	few	TRBJ2-1	TGCGCCAGCAGCTCGAGGCAGGGGGCGTACAATGAGCAGTTCTTC	CASSSRQGAYNEQFF
-	TRBV7-9	-	TRBJ1-5	TGTGCCAGCAGCTTAAACAGCCATCAGCCCCAGCATTTT	CASSLNSHQPQHF
-	TRBV20-1	-	TRBJ1-5	TGCAGTGCTAGCCGGGACAGCAATCAGCCCCAGCATTTT	CSASRDSNQPQHF
-	TRBV5-1	few	TRBJ2-1	TGCGCCAGCAGCTCTACACACAGGGTCGATGAGCAGTTCTTC	CASSSTHRVDEQFF
-	TRBV7-9	-	TRBJ2-5	TGTGCCAGCAGCTTAAGGAGCGCCGAGGGGACCCAGTACTTC	CASSLRSAEGTQYF
TRBD1	TRBV19	once	TRBJ1-5	TGTGCCAGTAGGCGGGGACAGCGCCCAATCCAACCCCAGCATTTT	CASRRGQRPIQPQHF
-	TRBV4-2	few	TRBJ1-2	TGTGCCAGCAGCCAAGATCGGGCAGGGGATGGCTACACCTTC	CASSQDRAGDGYTF
-	TRBV2	-	TRBJ2-3	TGTGCCAGCAGCGATATCACAGATACGCAGTATTTT	CASSDITDTQYF
TRBD2	TRBV5-1	many	TRBJ2-1	TGCGCCAGCAGCTCGGACCGACGACTAGCGGGGGGATTTTACAATGAGCAGTTCTTC	CASSSDRRLAGGFYNEQFF
-	TRBV5-5	-	TRBJ2-1	TGTGCCAGCAGCTTGGCTACAAACAATGAGCAGTTCTTC	CASSLATNNEQFF
-	TRBV4-1	few	TRBJ1-5	TGCGCCAGCAGCCAAGATGTTACCAGGTCGGCCCAGCATTTT	CASSQDVTRSAQHF